The T cell receptor beta chain described here comes from a study of CD8+CD57+ T cells in acquired aplastic anemia. This CDR3 has 15 residues. V lost 1 base, J lost 8 bases, and 9 bases stayed unmatched. Investigators profiled TCR beta VDJ and CDR3 from genomic DNA template. TCRdb passed the reads through MiXCR, listing each CDR3 protein once. Among about 220,000 distinct CDR3 sequences listed, 30% to 40% were seen once. Sequencing used sorted CD4+, CD8+, or CD8+CD57+ T cells (not recorded which) from PBMCs. The chain employs TRBV12-3 or TRBV12-4 and TRBJ1-2; TRBD1 aligns across 8 bases. This clonotype originated in a human donor in good health, serving as a control. Written as DNA, the CDR3 is TGTGCCAGCAGTTTAGACCGGCAGGGGGCGGGGGGCTACACCTTC. The encoded protein is CASSLDRQGAGGYTF.